What follows are 27 T cell receptor beta chains derived from one specimen sequenced in a study of graft-versus-host responses after intestinal transplantation (dated by TCRdb to the early 2020s). Library prep was done by the immunoSEQ multiplex PCR assay. The table was pulled from immuneACCESS by TCRdb, which kept in-frame rearrangements only. Such tables lose some clones; where checked, under half of the loss comes from unresolved V genes, and the rest has no known cause. The sample data list around 96,000 clones, and 90% of these were observed just once. About 16% of the sample belongs to the ten largest clones. The sample consisted of PBMCs, taken around 450 days after intestinal transplant. The receptors shown here come from a human patient who received an intestinal transplant, so some T cells may come from the graft donor.

The chain couples TRBV18 to TRBJ1-5; TRBD1 matches at 10 bases. V was pared by 1 base and J by 0 bases, with 9 bases of the junction left unmatched. This CDR3 spans 19 amino acids. Looked up from germline, CDR1 is KGHSH and CDR2 is LQKENI. CDR3 in DNA: TGTGCCAGCTCACCACGTTCGGGACAGGGGCCATATAGCAATCAGCCCCAGCATTTT. Its translation: CASSPRSGQGPYSNQPQHF. Full variable domain (rest looked up from reference TRBV18 and TRBJ1-5): NAGVMQNPRHLVRRRGQEARLRCSPMKGHSHVYWYRQLPEEGLKFMVYLQKENIIDESGMPKERFSAEFPKEGPSILRIQQVVRGDSAAYFCASSPRSGQGPYSNQPQHFGDGTRLSIL.

A remark on this clone: Distinct nucleotide sequences in the sample also encode this CDR3. The CDR3 bases are TGTGCCAGCTCACCATCCACAGATACGCAGTATTTT. Encoded protein: CASSPSTDTQYF. V gene TRBV18 combines with J gene TRBJ2-3; D is unresolved. Germline V CDR1 and CDR2: KGHSH, LQKENI. V lost 2 bases and J 2 bases, leaving 2 bases between the germline ends. This CDR3 region has 12 residues. Using reference TRBV18 and TRBJ2-3 for the parts outside the CDR3, the full variable domain is NAGVMQNPRHLVRRRGQEARLRCSPMKGHSHVYWYRQLPEEGLKFMVYLQKENIIDESGMPKERFSAEFPKEGPSILRIQQVVRGDSAAYFCASSPSTDTQYFGPGTRLTVL.

Note on this clone: Other nucleotide sequences from this sample produce the same CDR3. J is TRBJ2-7 and V is TRBV5-4; 7 nucleotides align to TRBD2. This CDR3 region has 13 residues. J gave up 2 bases and V 4 bases, and 3 bases lay outside the gene matches. CDR1 is SGHNT and CDR2 is YYREEE in the germline V gene (reference sequence). CDR3 residues: CASSLGLTYEQYF. As DNA, the CDR3 is TGTGCCAGCAGCCTGGGACTAACCTACGAGCAGTACTTC.

The sample holds one count of this clone. The chain couples TRBV21-1 to TRBJ2-1. TRBV21-1 is a recognized pseudogene. This CDR3 is 14 amino acids long. The CDR3 DNA reads TGTGCCAGCAGCGTGGGGGGCAATCCCAATGAGCAGTTCTTC. It codes for CASSVGGNPNEQFF.

V is TRBV20-1 and J is TRBJ2-1; D gene ambiguous. Germline V gene lookup returns CDR1 DFQATT and CDR2 SNEGSKA (reference sequence). V lost 6 bases and J 7 bases, leaving 10 bases between the germline ends. This CDR3 has 11 amino acids. The chain's CDR3 is CSAHLWNEQFF. The CDR3 coding sequence is TGCAGTGCCCATTTGTGGAATGAGCAGTTCTTC.

The V and J genes are TRBV27 and TRBJ1-1; D is undetermined. The germline V gene has CDR1 MNHEY and CDR2 SMNVEV (reference sequence). V lost 7 bases and J 6 bases, leaving 15 bases between the germline ends. The CDR3 sequence is 13 residues long. The chain's CDR3 is CASTKDLRAEAFF. In DNA, the CDR3 is TGTGCCAGCACCAAGGACCTGAGGGCTGAAGCTTTCTTT.

The gene calls are TRBV6-1 and TRBJ2-2; no clear D. V shed 7 bases and J shed 0 bases, with 9 bases lying between them. The CDR3 extends over 14 amino acids. Germline V gene lookup returns CDR1 MNHNS and CDR2 SASEGT. CDR3 nucleotide sequence: TGTGCCAGCATCCCGGGTCCGAACACCGGGGAGCTGTTTTTT. Translation: CASIPGPNTGELFF.

The V and J genes are TRBV5-1 and TRBJ1-1; D unresolved. This CDR3 has 15 residues. The V end lost 0 bases, the J end lost 5 bases, and 14 bases lay between the germline ends. The germline gives CDR1 SGHRS, CDR2 YFSETQ. The CDR3: CASSLDLGAGTEAFF. The CDR3 DNA reads as TGCGCCAGCAGCTTGGACTTAGGCGCTGGGACTGAAGCTTTCTTT. Looking up the rest from reference TRBV5-1 and TRBJ1-1 gives the full variable domain: KAGVTQTPRYLIKTRGQQVTLSCSPISGHRSVSWYQQTPGQGLQFLFEYFSETQRNKGNFPGRFSGRQFSNSRSEMNVSTLELGDSALYLCASSLDLGAGTEAFFGQGTRLTVV.

The J gene is TRBJ1-1, the V gene TRBV6-1; D gene ambiguous. Germline CDR1 MNHNS, CDR2 SASEGT. V was trimmed by 3 bases and J by 1 base, leaving 6 bases between them. CDR3 size: 13 residues. The CDR3, as DNA: TGTGCCAGCAGTGAGGATTGGAACACTGAAGCTTTCTTT. Amino acid sequence: CASSEDWNTEAFF.

This sequence joins TRBV9 and TRBJ1-5; D gene uncertain. The CDR3 has 15 amino acids. V was cut by 2 bases and J by 2 bases, with 11 bases left in between. Germline loops: CDR1 SGDLS, CDR2 YYNGEE. CDR3 DNA: TGTGCCAGCAGCGTCGGGGTCCAGGGCAATCAGCCCCAGCATTTT. Encoded protein: CASSVGVQGNQPQHF. Supplemented by reference TRBV9 and TRBJ1-5, the full variable domain reads DSGVTQTPKHLITATGQRVTLRCSPRSGDLSVYWYQQSLDQGLQFLIQYYNGEERAKGNILERFSAQQFPDLHSELNLSSLELGDSALYFCASSVGVQGNQPQHFGDGTRLSIL.

V is TRBV6-5 and J is TRBJ2-1; D not certain. The length of the CDR3 is 14 residues. Germline CDR1 reads MNHEY; CDR2 reads SVGAGI. V lost 9 bases and J 5 bases, leaving 17 bases between the germline ends. CDR3 sequence: CASSLAPGHNEQFF. As DNA, the CDR3 is TGTGCCAGTTCTCTGGCGCCGGGCCACAATGAGCAGTTCTTC.

The V and J genes are TRBV10-3 and TRBJ1-4; D gene uncertain. Trimming removed 2 bases from V and 8 bases from J, with 3 bases in between. This CDR3 comprises 11 residues. CDR1 and CDR2 (germline): ENHRY, SYGVKD. The CDR3 nucleotides are TGTGCCATCAGTGAGAGAGAAAAACTGTTTTTT. Its protein is CAISEREKLFF.

The V and J genes are TRBV7-9 and TRBJ1-5; D uncertain. The CDR3 is 18 amino acids. Trimming took 5 bases from V and 6 from J, leaving 26 bases between them. Germline V lookup: CDR1 SEHNR, CDR2 FQNEAQ (reference sequence). CDR3 residues: CASSPGGSPLIAGQPQHF. Here the CDR3 DNA reads TGTGCCAGCAGCCCAGGTGGTTCCCCCCTTATAGCAGGTCAGCCCCAGCATTTT.

The rearrangement joins TRBV19 to TRBJ2-6, with no clear D. V lost 4 bases and J 0 bases, leaving 7 bases between the germline ends. CDR1 is LNHDA, CDR2 SQIVND, per germline (reference sequence). The CDR3 has 15 residues. In DNA form, the CDR3 reads TGTGCCAGTAGTACCCCAGCCTCTGGGGCCAACGTCCTGACTTTC. Its protein product is CASSTPASGANVLTF.

The chain combines TRBV7-9 with TRBJ2-1; 9 bases are shared with TRBD1. Germline V CDR1 and CDR2: SEHNR, FQNEAQ (reference sequence). J was trimmed by 3 bases and V by 7 bases; bases with no gene match: 7. The CDR3 runs to 15 residues. The CDR3, as DNA: TGTGCCAGCACCGACAGGACAGGGGTCTACAATGAGCAGTTCTTC. This translates into CASTDRTGVYNEQFF. Filled out from reference TRBV7-9 and TRBJ2-1, the complete variable domain reads DTGVSQNPRHKITKRGQNVTFRCDPISEHNRLYWYRQTLGQGPEFLTYFQNEAQLEKSRLLSDRFSAERPKGSFSTLEIQRTEQGDSAMYLCASTDRTGVYNEQFFGPGTRLTVL.

V gene TRBV6-6 combines with J gene TRBJ2-1; D remains unclear. Germline CDR1 is MNHNY and CDR2 is SVGAGI (reference sequence). There are 11 residues in the CDR3. V was pared by 6 bases and J by 7 bases, with 7 bases between. CDR3 in amino acids: CASSHGNEQFF. The CDR3 nucleotides read TGTGCCAGCAGCCACGGGAATGAGCAGTTCTTC.

The chain has TRBV5-4 and TRBJ2-7, with TRBD2 matching 10 bases. Per the germline V gene, CDR1 is SGHNT and CDR2 is YYREEE (reference sequence). CDR3 length: 15 amino acids. The ends lost 3 bases at V and 1 base at J; junction bases unmatched: 4. The CDR3 nucleotides read TGTGCCAGCAGCTCCCCTAGCGGGGGTTCCTACGAGCAGTACTTC. Translation: CASSSPSGGSYEQYF.

The chain carries TRBV7-9 and TRBJ1-1; tentatively, D is TRBD1 (6 bases). V gave up 5 bases and J gave up 8 bases, with 18 bases separating them. The CDR3 length is 14 residues. Germline V gives CDR1 SEHNR, CDR2 FQNEAQ (reference sequence). This chain's CDR3 is CASSPLGQAREAFF. In DNA, the CDR3 is TGTGCCAGCAGCCCGTTGGGACAAGCCCGAGAAGCTTTCTTT.

The chain uses TRBV9 and TRBJ2-1, with 7 positions matching TRBD1. With V trimmed by 1 base and J by 3 bases, 4 bases remained unmatched. The CDR3 sequence is 15 residues long. Per the germline V gene, CDR1 is SGDLS and CDR2 is YYNGEE. CDR3 sequence (DNA): TGTGCCAGCAGCGTAATGGGGGACAGCTACAATGAGCAGTTCTTC. Amino acid sequence: CASSVMGDSYNEQFF.

The chain links TRBV9 to TRBJ2-3; no reliable D call. Germline V gene data show CDR1 as SGDLS and CDR2 as YYNGEE. With 3 bases removed from V and 9 bases from J, the gap between germline ends came to 17 bases. This CDR3 has 14 amino acids. The CDR3 loop reads CASSGPAISSTQYF. The CDR3 nucleotides are TGTGCCAGCAGCGGGCCCGCTATCTCCTCGACGCAGTATTTT. Using reference TRBV9 and TRBJ2-3 for the parts outside the CDR3, the full variable domain is DSGVTQTPKHLITATGQRVTLRCSPRSGDLSVYWYQQSLDQGLQFLIQYYNGEERAKGNILERFSAQQFPDLHSELNLSSLELGDSALYFCASSGPAISSTQYFGPGTRLTVL.

The J gene is TRBJ2-7, the V gene TRBV6-6; the D gene is possibly TRBD1 (5 bases). Trimming stripped 0 bases from V and 4 bases from J, with 16 bases between. The germline V gene has CDR1 MNHNY and CDR2 SVGAGI (reference sequence). CDR3 length equals 16 residues. CDR3 coding DNA: TGTGCCAGCAGTTACTCGAGGCAGGCCCAGGGATACGAGCAGTACTTC. The encoded protein is CASSYSRQAQGYEQYF.

The chain couples TRBV19 to TRBJ1-5, with D maybe TRBD1 (5 bases). CDR1 and CDR2 (germline): LNHDA, SQIVND (reference sequence). This CDR3 has 15 amino acids. Trimming removed 3 bases at V and 2 bases at J, with 11 bases between. The CDR3 region has the DNA TGTGCCAGTAGTATCTGGAGGGGTTGCAATCAGCCCCAGCATTTT. Residues: CASSIWRGCNQPQHF.

The CDR3 reads CASSTTRGSGNTIYF. CDR3 DNA sequence: TGTGCCAGCAGTACAACCAGGGGCTCTGGAAACACCATATATTTT. The V and J genes are TRBV6-1 and TRBJ1-3, with a weak D call TRBD1 (6 bases). The V gene lost 5 bases and the J gene lost 0 bases, with 11 bases spanning the gap. Germline CDR1 and CDR2: MNHNS and SASEGT. The CDR3 has 15 residues.

The gene calls are TRBV4-2 and TRBJ2-6, with D unresolved. The V end was cut by 0 bases, the J end by 1 base, with 7 bases between. Germline CDR1 reads LGHNA; CDR2 reads YNFKEQ. The CDR3 sequence is 16 residues long. In DNA, the CDR3 is TGTGCCAGCAGCCAAGATGAGTTATCTGGGGCCAACGTCCTGACTTTC. Translating it yields CASSQDELSGANVLTF.

This sequence joins TRBV29-1 and TRBJ1-2; no reliable D call. This CDR3 is built from 13 residues. With 6 bases removed from V and 2 bases from J, the gap between germline ends came to 13 bases. CDR1 is SQVTM and CDR2 is ANQGSEA in the germline V gene. CDR3 sequence: CSVLPRLNYGYTF. The CDR3 nucleotides are TGCAGCGTCCTCCCGCGTCTGAACTATGGCTACACCTTC.

The V gene is TRBV7-3, the J gene TRBJ1-1, with 7 bases fitting TRBD1. Germline V gives CDR1 SGHTA, CDR2 FQGTGA. There are 13 residues in the CDR3. The junction had 2 bases not matched to a gene; V was cut back by 5 bases and J by 2 bases. The CDR3 DNA reads as TGTGCCAGCAGCCGACAGGGAAACACTGAAGCTTTCTTT. Protein: CASSRQGNTEAFF.

The chain links TRBV6-1 to TRBJ2-5; 11 bases are a match to TRBD1. V gave up 6 bases and J gave up 5 bases; unmatched junction bases: 8. This CDR3 has 15 amino acids. CDR1 and CDR2 from the germline V gene are MNHNS and SASEGT. DNA of the CDR3: TGTGCCAGCAGCTTCCGGGACAGGGGGTGGGAGACCCAGTACTTC. Amino acids: CASSFRDRGWETQYF.